This TCR beta chain was identified during a study of control samples from healthy donors and cancer patients. Some clones are missing from TCRdb's copy, which holds only in-frame ones; the method was immunoSEQ multiplex PCR. The sample holds 28,000 or so clones, around 83% seen once. CDR1 and CDR2 (germline): KGHDR, SFDVKD. Between the trimmed V and J ends, which lost 9 bases and 15 bases, there was a span of 17 bases. The CDR3 loop spans 11 amino acids. The chain is built from TRBV24-1 and TRBJ2-1; perhaps D is TRBD1 or TRBD2 (5 bases each). The sample consisted of PBMCs. The receptor was derived from a man in his 60s with colorectal cancer. For the CDR3, the DNA is TGTGCCACCCAAATCGGGGCCTCCTGGTTCTTC. Translation gives CATQIGASWFF.